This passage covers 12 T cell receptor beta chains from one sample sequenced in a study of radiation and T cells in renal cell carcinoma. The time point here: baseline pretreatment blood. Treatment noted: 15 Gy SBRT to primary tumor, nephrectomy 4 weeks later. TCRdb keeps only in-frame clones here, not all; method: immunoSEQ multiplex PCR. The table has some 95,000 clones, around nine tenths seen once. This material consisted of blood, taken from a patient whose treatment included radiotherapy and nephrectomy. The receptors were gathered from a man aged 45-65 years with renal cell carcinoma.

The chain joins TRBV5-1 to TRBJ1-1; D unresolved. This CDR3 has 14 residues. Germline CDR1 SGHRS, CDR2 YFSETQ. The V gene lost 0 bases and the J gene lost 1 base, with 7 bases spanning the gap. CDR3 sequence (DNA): TGCGCCAGCAGCTTGGCAATTTCGAACACTGAAGCTTTCTTT. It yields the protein CASSLAISNTEAFF.

The CDR3 loop reads CASSGQGRNQPQHF. For the CDR3, the DNA is TGTGCCAGCAGCGGACAGGGGCGGAATCAGCCCCAGCATTTT. V usage is TRBV2 and J usage is TRBJ1-5; TRBD1 agrees at 9 bases. J was trimmed by 4 bases and V by 6 bases; bases with no gene match: 4. CDR3 length equals 14 residues. Germline-derived CDR1 and CDR2 are SNHLY and FYNNEI.

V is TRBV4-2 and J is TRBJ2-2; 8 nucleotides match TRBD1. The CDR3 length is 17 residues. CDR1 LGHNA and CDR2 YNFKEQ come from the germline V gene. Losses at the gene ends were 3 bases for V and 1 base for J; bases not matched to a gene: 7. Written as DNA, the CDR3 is TGTGCCAGCAGCCAGATGGGAGACAGGGGGAACACCGGGGAGCTGTTTTTT. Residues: CASSQMGDRGNTGELFF.

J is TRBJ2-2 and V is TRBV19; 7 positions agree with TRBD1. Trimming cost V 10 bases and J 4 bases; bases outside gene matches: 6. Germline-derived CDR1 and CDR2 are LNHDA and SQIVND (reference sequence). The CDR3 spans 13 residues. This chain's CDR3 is CATGQVPTGELFF. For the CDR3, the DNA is TGTGCCACCGGACAGGTCCCCACCGGGGAGCTGTTTTTT.

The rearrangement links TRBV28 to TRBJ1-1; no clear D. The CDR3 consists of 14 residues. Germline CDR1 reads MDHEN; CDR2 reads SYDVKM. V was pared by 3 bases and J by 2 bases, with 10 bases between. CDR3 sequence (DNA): TGTGCCAGCAGTTTTTCTGGCAGAAACACTGAAGCTTTCTTT. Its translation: CASSFSGRNTEAFF.

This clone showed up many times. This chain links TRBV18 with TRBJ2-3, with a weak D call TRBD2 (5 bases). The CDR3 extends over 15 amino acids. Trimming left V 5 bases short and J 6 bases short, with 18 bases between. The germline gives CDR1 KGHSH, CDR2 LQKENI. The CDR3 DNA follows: TGTGCCAGCTCAGGGGTGGAAGGGAGCTCGGATACGCAGTATTTT. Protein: CASSGVEGSSDTQYF.

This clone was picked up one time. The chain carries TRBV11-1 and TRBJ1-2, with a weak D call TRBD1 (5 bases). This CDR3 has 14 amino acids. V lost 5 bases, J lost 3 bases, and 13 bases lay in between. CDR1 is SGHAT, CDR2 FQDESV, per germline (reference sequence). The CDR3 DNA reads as TGTGCCAGCAGCCCGGATGGGGACCACTATGGCTACACCTTC. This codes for CASSPDGDHYGYTF.

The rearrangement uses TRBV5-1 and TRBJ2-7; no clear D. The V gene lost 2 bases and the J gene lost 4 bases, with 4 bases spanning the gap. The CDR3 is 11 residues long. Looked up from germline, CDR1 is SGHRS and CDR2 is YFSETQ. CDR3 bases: TGCGCCAGCAGCTTCGGATACGAGCAGTACTTC. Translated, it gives CASSFGYEQYF.

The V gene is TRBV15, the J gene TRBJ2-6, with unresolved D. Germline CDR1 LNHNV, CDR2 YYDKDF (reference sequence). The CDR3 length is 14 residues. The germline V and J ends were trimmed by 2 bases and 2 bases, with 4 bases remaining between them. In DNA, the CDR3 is TGTGCCACCAGCAGACCCGCTGGGGCCAACGTCCTGACTTTC. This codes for CATSRPAGANVLTF. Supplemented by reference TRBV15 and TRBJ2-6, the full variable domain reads DAMVIQNPRYQVTQFGKPVTLSCSQTLNHNVMYWYQQKSSQAPKLLFHYYDKDFNNEADTPDNFQSRRPNTSFCFLDIRSPGLGDTAMYLCATSRPAGANVLTFGAGSRLTVL.

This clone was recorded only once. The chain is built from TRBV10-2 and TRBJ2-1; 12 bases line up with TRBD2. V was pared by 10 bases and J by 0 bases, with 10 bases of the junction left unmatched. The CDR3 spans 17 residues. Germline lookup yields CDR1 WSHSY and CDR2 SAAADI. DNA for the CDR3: TGCGCCACTTGGCCTAGCGGGAGGGATAGCTCCTACAATGAGCAGTTCTTC. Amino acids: CATWPSGRDSSYNEQFF.

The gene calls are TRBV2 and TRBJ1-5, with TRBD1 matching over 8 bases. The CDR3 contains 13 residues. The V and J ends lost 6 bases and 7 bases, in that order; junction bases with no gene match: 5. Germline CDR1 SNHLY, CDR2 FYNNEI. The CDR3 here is CASSDRGGQPQHF. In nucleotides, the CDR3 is TGTGCCAGCAGCGACAGGGGCGGGCAGCCCCAGCATTTT.

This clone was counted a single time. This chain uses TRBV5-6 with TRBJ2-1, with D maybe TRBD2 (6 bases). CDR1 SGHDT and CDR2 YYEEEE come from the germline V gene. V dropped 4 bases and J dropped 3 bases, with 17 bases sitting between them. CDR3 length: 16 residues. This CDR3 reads CASSRSSEDYYNEQFF. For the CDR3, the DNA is TGTGCCAGCAGCCGGAGTTCGGAGGACTACTACAATGAGCAGTTCTTC.